This T cell receptor (beta chain) emerged from a study of identical twins. Study-wide results and limits: Invariant MAIT and iNKT cells are populations that could partly confound zero-insertion analyses. Insertions ran lower in abundant cord blood beta clonotypes, though not in memory repertoires.

A template switching step contributed a universal primer site, while unique molecular identifiers were present in the cDNA. TCRdb processed the 5' RACE reads anew with MiXCR; each CDR3 protein has one entry. This repertoire shows 1.5 million to 2 million distinct CDR3 sequences, more than 30% found once; its top ten account for approximately 0.29%. This clonotype was picked up a small number of times. Its specificity is unknown. Healthy Caucasians were all of the donors. V shed 2 bases and J shed 2 bases, with 11 bases lying between them. Germline values: CDR1 DFQATT, CDR2 SNEGSKA (reference sequence). The CDR3 has 14 amino acids.

The TCR sequence derives from a newborn girl in good health. The chain couples TRBV20-1 to TRBJ2-3; weak D call: TRBD2 (6 bases). Source material: cord blood. CDR3 bases: TGCAGTGCTAGACTCGGACTAAACACAGATACGCAGTATTTT. Protein product: CSARLGLNTDTQYF.